This TCR beta chain was identified during a study of blood T cell repertoires in COVID-19. Per the study methods: Amplifying reference gene primers gave estimates of nucleated cell counts. Measured with immunoSEQ multiplex PCR; TCRdb has only the in-frame clones, and not every one. The V and J calls and clone size are taken from that table; D and trimming were inferred from the DNA. The sample holds about 150,000 clones, approximately 91% seen once. The TCR sequence derives from a man aged 18 to 30 with COVID-19, enrolled during active disease. The sequencing input was peripheral blood.

This CDR3 is CASSMTPAPGNTIYF. The CDR3 nucleotides are TGTGCCAGTAGTATGACACCTGCCCCTGGAAACACCATATATTTT. The V call is TRBV19, the J call TRBJ1-3, with D unresolved. In germline, CDR1 is LNHDA, CDR2 SQIVND (reference sequence). V was clipped by 3 bases and J by 2 bases, with 11 bases between them. The CDR3 runs 15 residues.